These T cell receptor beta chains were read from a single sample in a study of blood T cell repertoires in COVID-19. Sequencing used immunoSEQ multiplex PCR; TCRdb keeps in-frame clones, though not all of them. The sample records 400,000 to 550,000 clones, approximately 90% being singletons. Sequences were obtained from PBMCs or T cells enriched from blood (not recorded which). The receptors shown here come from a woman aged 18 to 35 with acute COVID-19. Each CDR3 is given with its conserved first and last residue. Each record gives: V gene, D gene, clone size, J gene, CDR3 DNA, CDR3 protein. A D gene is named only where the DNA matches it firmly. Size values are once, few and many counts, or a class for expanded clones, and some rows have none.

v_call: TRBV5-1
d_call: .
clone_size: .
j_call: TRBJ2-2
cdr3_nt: TGCGCCAGCAGCCACGAAGGGGACGGGGAGCTGTTTTTT
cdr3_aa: CASSHEGDGELFF

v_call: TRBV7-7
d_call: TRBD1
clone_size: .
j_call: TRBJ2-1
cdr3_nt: TGTGCCAGCAGCCTTGACAGGGGGAATGAGCAGTTCTTC
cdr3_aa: CASSLDRGNEQFF

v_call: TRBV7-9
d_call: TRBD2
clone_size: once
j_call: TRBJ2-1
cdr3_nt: TGTGCCAGCAGCAACGCCGGACTAGACAATGAGCAGTTCTTC
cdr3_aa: CASSNAGLDNEQFF

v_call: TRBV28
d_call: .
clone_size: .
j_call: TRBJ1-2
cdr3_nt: TGTGCCACCCAGGGCGGGGGTGACTATGGCTACACCTTC
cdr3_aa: CATQGGGDYGYTF

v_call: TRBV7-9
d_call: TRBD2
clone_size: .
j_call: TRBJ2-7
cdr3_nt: TGTGCCAGCAGTCGTACTAGCGGAAGAACCTACGAGCAGTACTTC
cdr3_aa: CASSRTSGRTYEQYF

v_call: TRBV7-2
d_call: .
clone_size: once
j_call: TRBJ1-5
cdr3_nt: TGTGCCAGCAGCTTAGCGATCGGTCAGCCCCAGCATTTT
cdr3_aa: CASSLAIGQPQHF

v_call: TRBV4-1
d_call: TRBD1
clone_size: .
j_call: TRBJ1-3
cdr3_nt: TGCGCCAGCAGCCAAGCGGGACAGGGAAACACCATATATTTT
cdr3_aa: CASSQAGQGNTIYF

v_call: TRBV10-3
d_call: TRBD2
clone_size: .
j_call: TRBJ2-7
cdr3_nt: TGTGCCATCAGTGAAGGTATTAGCGGGACCGAGCAGTACTTT
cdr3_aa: CAISEGISGTEQYF

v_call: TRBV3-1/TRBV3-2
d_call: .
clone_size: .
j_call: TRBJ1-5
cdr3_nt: TGTGCCAGCAGCCAAGATCCAGGTCGGCAGCCCCAGCATTTT
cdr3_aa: CASSQDPGRQPQHF

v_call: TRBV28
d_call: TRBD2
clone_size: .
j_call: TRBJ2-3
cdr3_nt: TGTGCCAGCAGTTTAGGGACTAGCGGGGGGATGCAGTATTTT
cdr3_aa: CASSLGTSGGMQYF

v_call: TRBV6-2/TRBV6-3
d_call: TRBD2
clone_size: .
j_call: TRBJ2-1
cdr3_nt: TGTGCCAGCAGTTACAGCGGGGGGGCCGCTGAGCAGTTCTTC
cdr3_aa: CASSYSGGAAEQFF

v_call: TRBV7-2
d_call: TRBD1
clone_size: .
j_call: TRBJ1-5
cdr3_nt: TGTGCCAGCAGCTTACAGGGGGCGGGTCAGCCCCAGCATTTT
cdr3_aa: CASSLQGAGQPQHF

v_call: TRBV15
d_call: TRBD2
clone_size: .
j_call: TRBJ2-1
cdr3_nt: TGTGCCACCAGCAGAGGATTAGCGGGAAGTGAGCAGTTCTTC
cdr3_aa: CATSRGLAGSEQFF

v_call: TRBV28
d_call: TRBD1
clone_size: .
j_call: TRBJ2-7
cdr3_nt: TGTGCCAGCACCGGGACAGTCCCCTACGAGCAGTACTTC
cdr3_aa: CASTGTVPYEQYF

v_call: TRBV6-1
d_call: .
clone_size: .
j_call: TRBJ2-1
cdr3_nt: TGTGCCAGCAGTGAAGACAGGGCCTCCTACAATGAGCAGTTCTTC
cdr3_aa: CASSEDRASYNEQFF

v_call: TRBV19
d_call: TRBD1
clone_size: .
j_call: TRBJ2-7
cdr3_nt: TGTGCCAGTAGTCGGAAAATGCAGGGGGAATGGGAGCAGTACTTC
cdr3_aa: CASSRKMQGEWEQYF

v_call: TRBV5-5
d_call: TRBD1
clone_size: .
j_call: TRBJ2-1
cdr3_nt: TGTGCCAGCAGCTTAGGGGACAGCTACAATGAGCAGTTCTTC
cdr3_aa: CASSLGDSYNEQFF

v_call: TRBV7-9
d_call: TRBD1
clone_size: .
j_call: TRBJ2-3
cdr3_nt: TGTGCCAGCAGCTTAGTTTACGGTGAGGGACAGGCTTTCACAGATACGCAGTATTTT
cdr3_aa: CASSLVYGEGQAFTDTQYF

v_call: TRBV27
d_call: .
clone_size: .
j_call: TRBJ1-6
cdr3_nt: TGTGCCAGCAGTTTATCGAACTCGGGGAATTCACCCCTCCACTTT
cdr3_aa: CASSLSNSGNSPLHF

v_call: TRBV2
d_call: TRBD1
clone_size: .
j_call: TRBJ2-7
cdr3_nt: TGTGCCATTACCGGGACAGTCTCCTACGAGCAGTACTTC
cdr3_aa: CAITGTVSYEQYF

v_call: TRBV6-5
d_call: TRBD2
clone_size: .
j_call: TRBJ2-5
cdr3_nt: TGTGCCAGCAGACCTCAAGCGGGGGGGAAAGAGACCCAGTACTTC
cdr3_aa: CASRPQAGGKETQYF

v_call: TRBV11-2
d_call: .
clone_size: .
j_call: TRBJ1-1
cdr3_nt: TGTGCCAGCAGTCAAGGGGCCAACGTGAACACTGAAGCTTTCTTT
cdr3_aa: CASSQGANVNTEAFF

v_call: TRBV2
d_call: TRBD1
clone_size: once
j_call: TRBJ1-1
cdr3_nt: TGTGCCAGCAGAGGACAGGGAATTCCAACTGAAGCTTTCTTT
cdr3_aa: CASRGQGIPTEAFF

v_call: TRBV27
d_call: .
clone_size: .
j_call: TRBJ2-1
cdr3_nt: TGTGCCAGCAGTTTATTCCGTCCCAATAACCGCCCTAGCGCCAATGAGCAGTTCTTC
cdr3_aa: CASSLFRPNNRPSANEQFF

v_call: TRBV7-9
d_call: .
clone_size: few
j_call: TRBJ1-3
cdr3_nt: TGTGCCAGCAGCTTAGACACTATTGGAAACACCATATATTTT
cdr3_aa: CASSLDTIGNTIYF

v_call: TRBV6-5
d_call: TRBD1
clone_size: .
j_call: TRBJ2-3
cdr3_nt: TGTGCCAGCAGTACCGGGACAGGGGGTCCTGATACGCAGTATTTT
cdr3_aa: CASSTGTGGPDTQYF

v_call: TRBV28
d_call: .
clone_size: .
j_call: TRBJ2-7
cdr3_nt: TGTGCCAGCGGGGGCCGAGCCTACGAGCAGTACTTC
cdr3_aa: CASGGRAYEQYF

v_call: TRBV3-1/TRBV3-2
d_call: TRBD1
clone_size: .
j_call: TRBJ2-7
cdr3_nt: TGTGCCAGCAGCCCAGGGGGCGGCTCCTACGAGCAGTACTTC
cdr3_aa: CASSPGGGSYEQYF

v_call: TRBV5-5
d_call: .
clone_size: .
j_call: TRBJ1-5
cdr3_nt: TGTGCCAGCAGCTTGGACAGAAATCAGCCCCAGCATTTT
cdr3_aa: CASSLDRNQPQHF

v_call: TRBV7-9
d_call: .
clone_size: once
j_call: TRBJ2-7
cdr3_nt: TGTGCCAGCAGCTTAGTTCGGGGGGCGACTGCCTACGAGCAGTACTTC
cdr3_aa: CASSLVRGATAYEQYF

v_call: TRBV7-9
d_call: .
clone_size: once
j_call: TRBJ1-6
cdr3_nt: TGTGCCAGCAGCCAGGAGCCGGGGAAGTCACCCCTCCACTTT
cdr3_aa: CASSQEPGKSPLHF

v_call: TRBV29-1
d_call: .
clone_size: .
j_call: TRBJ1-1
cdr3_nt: TGCAGCGTGTCCCTGGGGGCGCAGAACACTGAAGCTTTCTTT
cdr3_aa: CSVSLGAQNTEAFF

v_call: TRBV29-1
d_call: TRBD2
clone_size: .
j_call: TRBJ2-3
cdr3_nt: TGCAGCGCCGTAGCAGACCTCCGGACTAGCGGGAGGGTGGCGCAGTATTTT
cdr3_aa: CSAVADLRTSGRVAQYF

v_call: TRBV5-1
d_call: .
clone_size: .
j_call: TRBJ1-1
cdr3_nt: TGCGCCAGCAGCTTGGGCCGAAAGACAGTCTTCGACACTGAAGCTTTCTTT
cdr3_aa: CASSLGRKTVFDTEAFF

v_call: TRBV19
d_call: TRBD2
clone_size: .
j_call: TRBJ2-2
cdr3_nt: TGTGCCAGTAGCCATAGGGGAGGGGACGGGGAGCTGTTTTTT
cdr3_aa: CASSHRGGDGELFF

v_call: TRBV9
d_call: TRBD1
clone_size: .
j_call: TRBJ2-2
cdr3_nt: TGTGCCAGCAGCCTCCATCCGGGACAGGGGCCCACCGGGGAGCTGTTTTTT
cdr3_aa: CASSLHPGQGPTGELFF

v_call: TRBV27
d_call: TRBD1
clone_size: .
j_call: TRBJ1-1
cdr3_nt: TGTGCCAGCAGTCAAGGACAGGGGGCCGGGAACACTGAAGCTTTCTTT
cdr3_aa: CASSQGQGAGNTEAFF

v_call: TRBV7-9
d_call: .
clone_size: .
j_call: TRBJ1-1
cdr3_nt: TGTGCCAGCAGCAACCTTGAGGCGATGAACACTGAAGCTTTCTTT
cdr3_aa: CASSNLEAMNTEAFF

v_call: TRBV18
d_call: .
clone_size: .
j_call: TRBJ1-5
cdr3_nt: TGTGCCAGCTCACCCGACGCGACAGTTGGCAATCAGCCCCAGCATTTT
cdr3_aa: CASSPDATVGNQPQHF

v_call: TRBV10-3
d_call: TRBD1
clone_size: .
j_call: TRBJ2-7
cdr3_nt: TGTGCCATCAGCCGGGACAGGGAATACTACGAGCAGTACTTC
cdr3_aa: CAISRDREYYEQYF

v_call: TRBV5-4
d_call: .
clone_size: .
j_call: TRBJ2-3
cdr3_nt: TGTGCCAGCAGCACCGACGGGGGACAGTTCACAGATACGCAGTATTTT
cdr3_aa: CASSTDGGQFTDTQYF

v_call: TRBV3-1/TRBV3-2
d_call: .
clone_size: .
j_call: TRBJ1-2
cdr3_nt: TGTGCCAGCAGCCAGGGCCGATATGGCTACACCTTC
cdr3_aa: CASSQGRYGYTF

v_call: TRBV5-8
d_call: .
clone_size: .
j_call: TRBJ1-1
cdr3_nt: TGTGCCAGCAGCTCACAGGGAGGGATCACTGAAGCTTTCTTT
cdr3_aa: CASSSQGGITEAFF

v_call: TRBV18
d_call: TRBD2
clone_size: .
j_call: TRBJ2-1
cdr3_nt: TGTGCCAGCTCCCCGAGAGCGGGAGCCACTTACAATGAGCAGTTCTTC
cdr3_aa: CASSPRAGATYNEQFF

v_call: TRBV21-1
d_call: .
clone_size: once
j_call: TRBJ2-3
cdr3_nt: TGTGCCATCTGGACTAGCGGGAGAGATACGCAGTATTTT
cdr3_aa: CAIWTSGRDTQYF

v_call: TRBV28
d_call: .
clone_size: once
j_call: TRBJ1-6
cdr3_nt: TGTGCCAGCAGTTTACGGACTGATGATAATTCACCCCTCCACTTT
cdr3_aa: CASSLRTDDNSPLHF

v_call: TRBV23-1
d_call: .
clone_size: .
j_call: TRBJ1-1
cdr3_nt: TGCGCCAGCAGTCAATCGGAGGACGCGGAAGCTTTCTTT
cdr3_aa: CASSQSEDAEAFF

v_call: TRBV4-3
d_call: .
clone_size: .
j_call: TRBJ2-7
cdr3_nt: TGCGCCAGCAGCCAAGAAGGGAGAGGAGCGGCCCCCTACGAGCAGTACTTC
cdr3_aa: CASSQEGRGAAPYEQYF

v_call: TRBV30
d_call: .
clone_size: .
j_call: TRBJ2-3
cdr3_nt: TGTGCCTGGGAGCGGGCCTTCACAGATACGCAGTATTTT
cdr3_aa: CAWERAFTDTQYF

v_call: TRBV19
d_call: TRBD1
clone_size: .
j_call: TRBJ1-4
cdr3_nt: TGTGCCAGTAGCCGGACAGGAGGCCTTGAAAAACTGTTTTTT
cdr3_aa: CASSRTGGLEKLFF

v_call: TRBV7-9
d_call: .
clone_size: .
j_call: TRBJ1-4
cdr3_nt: TGTGCCAGCAGCCTTGGAGCAGGGCATAATGAAAAACTGTTTTTT
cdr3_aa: CASSLGAGHNEKLFF

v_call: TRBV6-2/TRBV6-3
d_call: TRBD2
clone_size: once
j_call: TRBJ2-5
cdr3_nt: TGTGCCAGCAGTTACTCGGAGACTAGCCCCCGAGGGAGAGAGACCCAGTACTTC
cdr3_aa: CASSYSETSPRGRETQYF

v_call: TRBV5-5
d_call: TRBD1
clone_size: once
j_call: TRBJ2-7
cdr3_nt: TGTGCCAGCAGCCCCTGGGACAGCAAAGACGAGCAGTACTTC
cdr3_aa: CASSPWDSKDEQYF

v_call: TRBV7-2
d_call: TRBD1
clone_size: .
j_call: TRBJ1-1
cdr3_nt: TGTGCCAGCAGCTTATTTTGGGACAGGGTTCGGGATTGGGGCACTGAAGCTTTCTTT
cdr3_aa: CASSLFWDRVRDWGTEAFF

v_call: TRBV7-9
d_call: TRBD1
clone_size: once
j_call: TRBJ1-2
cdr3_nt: TGTGCCAGCAGTCCGGGGGACAGCCCCTATGGCTACACCTTC
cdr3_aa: CASSPGDSPYGYTF

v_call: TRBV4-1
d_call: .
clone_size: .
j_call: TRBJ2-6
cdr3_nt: TGCGCCAGCAGCCAAGATCAGGGGGCCAACGTCCTGACTTTC
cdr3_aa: CASSQDQGANVLTF

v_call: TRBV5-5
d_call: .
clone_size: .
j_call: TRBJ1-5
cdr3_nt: TGTGCCAGCAGCTTGGCGGGTCTGGGTGGGCAGCCCCAGCATTTT
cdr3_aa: CASSLAGLGGQPQHF

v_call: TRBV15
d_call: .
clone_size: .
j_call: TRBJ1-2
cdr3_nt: TGTGCCACCAGCTTAGGGGGGGGCTATGGCTACACCTTC
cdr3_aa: CATSLGGGYGYTF

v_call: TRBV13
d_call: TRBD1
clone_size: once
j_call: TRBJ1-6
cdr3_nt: TGTGCCAGCAGGTTAACAGGGGCAAGGGCACCCCTCCACTTT
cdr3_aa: CASRLTGARAPLHF

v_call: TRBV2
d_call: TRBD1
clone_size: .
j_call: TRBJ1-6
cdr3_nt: TGTGCCACATGGCAGGGGGCAAATAATTCACCCCTCCACTTT
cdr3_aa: CATWQGANNSPLHF